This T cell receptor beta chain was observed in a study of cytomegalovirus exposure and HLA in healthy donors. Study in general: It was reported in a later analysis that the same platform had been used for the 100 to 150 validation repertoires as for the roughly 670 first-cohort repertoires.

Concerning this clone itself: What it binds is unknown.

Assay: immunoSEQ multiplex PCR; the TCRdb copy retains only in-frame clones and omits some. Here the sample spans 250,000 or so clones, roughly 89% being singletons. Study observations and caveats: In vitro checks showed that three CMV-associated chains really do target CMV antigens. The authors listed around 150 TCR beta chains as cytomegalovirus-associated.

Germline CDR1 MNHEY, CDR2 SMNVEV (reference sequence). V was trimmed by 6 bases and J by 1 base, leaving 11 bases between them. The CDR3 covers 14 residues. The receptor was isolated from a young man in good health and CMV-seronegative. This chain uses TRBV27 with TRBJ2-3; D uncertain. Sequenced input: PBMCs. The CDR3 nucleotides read TGTGCCAGCAGACGAACTGGAGGCACAGATACGCAGTATTTT. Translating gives CASRRTGGTDTQYF.